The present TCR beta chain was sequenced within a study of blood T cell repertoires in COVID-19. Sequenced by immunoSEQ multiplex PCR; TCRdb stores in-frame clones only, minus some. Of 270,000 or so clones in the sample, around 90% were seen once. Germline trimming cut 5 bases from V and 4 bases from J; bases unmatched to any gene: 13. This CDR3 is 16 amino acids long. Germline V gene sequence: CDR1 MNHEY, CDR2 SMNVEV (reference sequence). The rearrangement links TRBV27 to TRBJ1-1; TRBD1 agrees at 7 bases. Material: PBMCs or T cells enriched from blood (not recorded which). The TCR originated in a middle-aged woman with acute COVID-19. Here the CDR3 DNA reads TGTGCCAGCAGTCCCCGACAGGGCCGGAGGGTCACTGAAGCTTTCTTT. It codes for CASSPRQGRRVTEAFF.